The rows below give T cell receptor beta chains drawn from one sample of a study of CD8 T cells in ankylosing spondylitis. TCRdb recomputed calls from the 5' RACE reads with MiXCR, one row per CDR3 protein. The sample lists about 240,000 distinct CDR3 sequences, 9.5% to 12% occurring once. Sequenced material: blood, either unsorted or a sorted T cell fraction (not recorded which). These TCRs come from a male donor with ankylosing spondylitis or in good health (not recorded which). CDR3s include the opening cysteine and the closing phenylalanine or tryptophan. Each record gives: CDR3 protein, CDR3 DNA, clone size, J gene, V gene, D gene. D genes are given only for firm matches. Where a row states a size, it is once, few, many or the class of an expanded clone; other rows omit it.

CDR3aa: CASRWETGVNEKLFF; CDR3nt: TGTGCCAGCAGATGGGAGACAGGGGTTAATGAAAAACTGTTTTTT; abundance: few; j_gene: TRBJ1-4; v_gene: TRBV6-1; d_gene: TRBD1
CDR3aa: CASSLNREGSIQYF; CDR3nt: TGCGCCAGCAGCTTGAACAGGGAAGGTAGCATTCAGTACTTC; abundance: many; j_gene: TRBJ2-4; v_gene: TRBV5-1; d_gene: .
CDR3aa: CASSLARGAHNEQFF; CDR3nt: TGTGCCAGCAGCTTGGCCCGGGGGGCCCACAATGAGCAGTTCTTC; abundance: .; j_gene: TRBJ2-1; v_gene: TRBV7-2; d_gene: .
CDR3aa: CASSEKGGATGELFF; CDR3nt: TGTGCCAGCAGTGAAAAGGGGGGAGCGACCGGGGAGCTGTTTTTT; abundance: many; j_gene: TRBJ2-2; v_gene: TRBV25-1; d_gene: .
CDR3aa: CASNGQGGNYGYTF; CDR3nt: TGTGCCAGCAACGGACAGGGGGGTAACTATGGCTACACCTTC; abundance: many; j_gene: TRBJ1-2; v_gene: TRBV28; d_gene: TRBD1
CDR3aa: CASSGRGTEGLNVAYEQYF; CDR3nt: TGTGCCAGCAGTGGGCGGGGGACAGAAGGATTAAATGTAGCCTACGAGCAGTACTTC; abundance: many; j_gene: TRBJ2-7; v_gene: TRBV6-1; d_gene: .
CDR3aa: CAVTSNEQFF; CDR3nt: TGTGCTGTCACCTCCAATGAGCAGTTCTTC; abundance: few; j_gene: TRBJ2-1; v_gene: TRBV30; d_gene: .
CDR3aa: CASSGGRVLETQYF; CDR3nt: TGTGCCAGCAGTGGGGGGCGGGTGTTAGAGACCCAGTACTTC; abundance: .; j_gene: TRBJ2-5; v_gene: TRBV2; d_gene: .
CDR3aa: CASSRTGIYEQYF; CDR3nt: TGTGCCAGCAGTCGGACAGGGATCTACGAGCAGTACTTC; abundance: .; j_gene: TRBJ2-7; v_gene: TRBV2; d_gene: TRBD1
CDR3aa: CASSLAGAGELFF; CDR3nt: TGTGCCAGCAGCTTAGCAGGGGCCGGGGAGCTGTTTTTT; abundance: many; j_gene: TRBJ2-2; v_gene: TRBV7-7; d_gene: .
CDR3aa: CASSLDRGGSPLHF; CDR3nt: TGCGCCAGCAGCTTGGACAGGGGAGGTTCACCCCTCCACTTT; abundance: many; j_gene: TRBJ1-6; v_gene: TRBV5-1; d_gene: TRBD1
CDR3aa: CSAAGTSGAYEQYF; CDR3nt: TGCAGTGCTGCCGGGACTAGCGGAGCCTACGAGCAGTACTTC; abundance: many; j_gene: TRBJ2-7; v_gene: TRBV20-1; d_gene: TRBD2
CDR3aa: CSARARGQYNSPLHF; CDR3nt: TGCAGTGCTAGGGCGCGTGGACAGTATAATTCACCCCTCCACTTT; abundance: many; j_gene: TRBJ1-6; v_gene: TRBV20-1; d_gene: .
CDR3aa: CASSYDYRGALYEQYF; CDR3nt: TGCGCCAGCAGCTATGACTACCGGGGGGCATTGTACGAGCAGTACTTC; abundance: many; j_gene: TRBJ2-7; v_gene: TRBV5-1; d_gene: .
CDR3aa: CASSYGTGSQAFF; CDR3nt: TGTGCCAGCAGCTACGGGACAGGGAGTCAAGCTTTCTTT; abundance: .; j_gene: TRBJ1-1; v_gene: TRBV27; d_gene: TRBD1
CDR3aa: CSASGRGNQPQHF; CDR3nt: TGCAGTGCTAGTGGCAGGGGCAATCAGCCCCAGCATTTT; abundance: many; j_gene: TRBJ1-5; v_gene: TRBV20-1; d_gene: .
CDR3aa: CASTGTAGGELFF; CDR3nt: TGTGCCAGTACCGGGACGGCGGGCGGGGAGCTGTTTTTT; abundance: .; j_gene: TRBJ2-2; v_gene: TRBV2; d_gene: .
CDR3aa: CATSRGTASLYGYTF; CDR3nt: TGTGCCACCAGCAGAGGAACAGCTAGCCTCTATGGCTACACCTTC; abundance: .; j_gene: TRBJ1-2; v_gene: TRBV15; d_gene: .
CDR3aa: CSARDRAGSLFLAQETQYF; CDR3nt: TGCAGTGCTAGAGATAGAGCCGGATCACTATTCCTTGCTCAAGAGACCCAGTACTTC; abundance: few; j_gene: TRBJ2-5; v_gene: TRBV20-1; d_gene: .
CDR3aa: CASSPPGEADIQYF; CDR3nt: TGTGCCAGCAGCCCCCCTGGGGAAGCGGACATTCAGTACTTC; abundance: many; j_gene: TRBJ2-4; v_gene: TRBV5-5; d_gene: .
CDR3aa: CARGGDRDQPQHF; CDR3nt: TGTGCCCGGGGAGGGGACAGAGATCAGCCCCAGCATTTT; abundance: many; j_gene: TRBJ1-5; v_gene: TRBV5-6; d_gene: TRBD1
CDR3aa: CASSARPAVAGAPLFF; CDR3nt: TGTGCCAGCAGCGCCCGTCCTGCGGTAGCGGGAGCCCCACTGTTTTTT; abundance: many; j_gene: TRBJ2-2; v_gene: TRBV7-2; d_gene: TRBD2
CDR3aa: CALPSGGYTGELFF; CDR3nt: TGTGCCCTCCCTAGCGGGGGCTACACCGGGGAGCTGTTTTTT; abundance: few; j_gene: TRBJ2-2; v_gene: TRBV7-2; d_gene: TRBD2
CDR3aa: CAISPSLTPGHLIGYTF; CDR3nt: TGTGCCATCAGTCCATCCCTAACACCGGGACATCTTATCGGCTACACCTTC; abundance: many; j_gene: TRBJ1-2; v_gene: TRBV10-3; d_gene: .
CDR3aa: CASSLGPVTEAFF; CDR3nt: TGTGCCAGCAGTTTGGGGCCGGTTACTGAAGCTTTCTTT; abundance: many; j_gene: TRBJ1-1; v_gene: TRBV12-3/TRBV12-4; d_gene: .
CDR3aa: CASSFSITLAGGSYNEQFF; CDR3nt: TGTGCCAGCAGCTTCTCGATAACCTTAGCGGGAGGATCATACAATGAGCAGTTCTTC; abundance: many; j_gene: TRBJ2-1; v_gene: TRBV5-4; d_gene: TRBD2
CDR3aa: CASSLPGGNTEAFF; CDR3nt: TGTGCCAGCAGCTTACCAGGGGGGAACACTGAAGCTTTCTTT; abundance: few; j_gene: TRBJ1-1; v_gene: TRBV7-2; d_gene: TRBD1
CDR3aa: CASSLLNTQYF; CDR3nt: TGTGCCAGCAGTTTGCTAAATACGCAGTATTTT; abundance: few; j_gene: TRBJ2-3; v_gene: TRBV12-3/TRBV12-4; d_gene: .
CDR3aa: CSALGTGVREQYF; CDR3nt: TGCAGTGCCCTCGGGACAGGGGTAAGGGAGCAGTACTTC; abundance: many; j_gene: TRBJ2-7; v_gene: TRBV20-1; d_gene: TRBD1
CDR3aa: CATSELAGAPPNEQFF; CDR3nt: TGTGCCACCAGTGAGCTAGCGGGAGCTCCTCCTAATGAGCAGTTCTTC; abundance: many; j_gene: TRBJ2-1; v_gene: TRBV24-1; d_gene: TRBD2
CDR3aa: CASSTTGQSSYEQYF; CDR3nt: TGTGCCAGCAGCACAACGGGACAGAGCTCCTACGAGCAGTACTTC; abundance: many; j_gene: TRBJ2-7; v_gene: TRBV13; d_gene: TRBD1
CDR3aa: CASRALPASFRSTDTQYF; CDR3nt: TGTGCCAGCAGGGCTCTACCCGCCTCCTTCCGTAGCACAGATACGCAGTATTTT; abundance: many; j_gene: TRBJ2-3; v_gene: TRBV5-5; d_gene: .
CDR3aa: CSVGMPDTQYF; CDR3nt: TGCAGTGTAGGGATGCCAGATACGCAGTATTTT; abundance: many; j_gene: TRBJ2-3; v_gene: TRBV20-1; d_gene: .
CDR3aa: CASSGRTLMNTEAFF; CDR3nt: TGTGCCAGCAGCGGGAGGACTCTTATGAACACTGAAGCTTTCTTT; abundance: few; j_gene: TRBJ1-1; v_gene: TRBV7-9; d_gene: .
CDR3aa: CAIWPGPNEKLFF; CDR3nt: TGTGCCATCTGGCCAGGCCCTAATGAAAAACTGTTTTTT; abundance: .; j_gene: TRBJ1-4; v_gene: TRBV10-3; d_gene: .
CDR3aa: CAISESSVGSGTRELFF; CDR3nt: TGTGCCATCAGTGAGTCGTCTGTGGGATCAGGAACCCGGGAGCTGTTTTTT; abundance: few; j_gene: TRBJ2-2; v_gene: TRBV10-3; d_gene: .
CDR3aa: CSARDGGGVTDTQYF; CDR3nt: TGCAGTGCTAGAGATGGCGGGGGGGTCACAGATACGCAGTATTTT; abundance: many; j_gene: TRBJ2-3; v_gene: TRBV20-1; d_gene: TRBD2
CDR3aa: CSARDPDTPYNEQFF; CDR3nt: TGCAGTGCTAGAGATCCGGACACCCCTTACAATGAGCAGTTCTTC; abundance: many; j_gene: TRBJ2-1; v_gene: TRBV20-1; d_gene: .
CDR3aa: CASSDLGLAGHTQYF; CDR3nt: TGCGCCAGCAGTGATCTGGGACTAGCGGGGCATACGCAGTATTTT; abundance: many; j_gene: TRBJ2-3; v_gene: TRBV10-2; d_gene: TRBD2
CDR3aa: CASSQVLGKEETQYF; CDR3nt: TGTGCCAGCAGCCAGGTCCTAGGCAAAGAAGAGACCCAGTACTTC; abundance: few; j_gene: TRBJ2-5; v_gene: TRBV3-1; d_gene: .
CDR3aa: CASSVRFRDYGYTF; CDR3nt: TGTGCCAGCAGTGTCAGGTTCCGGGACTATGGCTACACCTTC; abundance: many; j_gene: TRBJ1-2; v_gene: TRBV6-1; d_gene: .
CDR3aa: CASSPVRLGETQYF; CDR3nt: TGTGCCAGCAGCCCTGTCCGGCTTGGAGAGACCCAGTACTTC; abundance: many; j_gene: TRBJ2-5; v_gene: TRBV11-2; d_gene: .
CDR3aa: CASSPLNRGTDTQYF; CDR3nt: TGCGCCAGCAGCCCCTTGAACAGGGGCACAGATACGCAGTATTTT; abundance: .; j_gene: TRBJ2-3; v_gene: TRBV5-1; d_gene: .
CDR3aa: CASIRLAGVTQYF; CDR3nt: TGTGCCAGCATCAGACTAGCGGGGGTTACGCAGTATTTT; abundance: few; j_gene: TRBJ2-3; v_gene: TRBV7-2; d_gene: TRBD2
CDR3aa: CASSYRDRGYEQYF; CDR3nt: TGCGCCAGCAGCTACCGGGACAGGGGTTACGAGCAGTACTTC; abundance: many; j_gene: TRBJ2-7; v_gene: TRBV5-1; d_gene: TRBD1
CDR3aa: CSSLSGGAYEQYF; CDR3nt: TGCAGTTCCCTTAGCGGGGGGGCCTACGAGCAGTACTTC; abundance: many; j_gene: TRBJ2-7; v_gene: TRBV20-1; d_gene: TRBD2
CDR3aa: CASSLVRQTTNEKLFF; CDR3nt: TGTGCCAGCAGCTTAGTGAGACAGACAACTAATGAAAAACTGTTTTTT; abundance: many; j_gene: TRBJ1-4; v_gene: TRBV7-9; d_gene: .
CDR3aa: CASSPRTGTVRYTF; CDR3nt: TGTGCCAGCAGTCCAAGGACAGGGACGGTCCGCTACACCTTC; abundance: many; j_gene: TRBJ1-2; v_gene: TRBV12-3/TRBV12-4; d_gene: TRBD1
CDR3aa: CASSGQAYNSPLHF; CDR3nt: TGCGCCAGCAGTGGACAGGCGTATAATTCACCCCTCCACTTT; abundance: few; j_gene: TRBJ1-6; v_gene: TRBV4-1; d_gene: TRBD1
CDR3aa: CSARDTTSGGRKGTQYF; CDR3nt: TGCAGTGCTAGAGATACGACTAGCGGGGGTCGGAAGGGGACCCAGTACTTC; abundance: many; j_gene: TRBJ2-5; v_gene: TRBV20-1; d_gene: TRBD2
CDR3aa: CASSLAGPGNEQFF; CDR3nt: TGCGCCAGCAGCTTGGCCGGCCCGGGGAATGAGCAGTTCTTC; abundance: few; j_gene: TRBJ2-1; v_gene: TRBV5-1; d_gene: .
CDR3aa: CSAKQGVVGGYTF; CDR3nt: TGCAGTGCTAAACAGGGGGTAGTTGGTGGCTACACCTTC; abundance: many; j_gene: TRBJ1-2; v_gene: TRBV20-1; d_gene: TRBD1
CDR3aa: CASSPRYLGEAFF; CDR3nt: TGTGCCAGCAGCCCGCGGTACCTTGGGGAAGCTTTCTTT; abundance: few; j_gene: TRBJ1-1; v_gene: TRBV7-9; d_gene: .
CDR3aa: CASSSDPFSRGADNSPLHF; CDR3nt: TGTGCCAGCAGCTCAGATCCCTTTTCTCGGGGGGCGGATAATTCACCCCTCCACTTT; abundance: .; j_gene: TRBJ1-6; v_gene: TRBV7-9; d_gene: .
CDR3aa: CSARARGNEQFF; CDR3nt: TGCAGTGCTAGAGCCAGGGGGAATGAGCAGTTCTTC; abundance: many; j_gene: TRBJ2-1; v_gene: TRBV20-1; d_gene: TRBD1
CDR3aa: CASSQEISPTYNEQFF; CDR3nt: TGTGCCAGCAGCCAAGAAATTAGCCCCACTTACAATGAGCAGTTCTTC; abundance: .; j_gene: TRBJ2-1; v_gene: TRBV3-1; d_gene: .
CDR3aa: CSVEAWGQGALNEQFF; CDR3nt: TGCAGCGTTGAAGCCTGGGGACAGGGAGCTCTCAATGAGCAGTTCTTC; abundance: few; j_gene: TRBJ2-1; v_gene: TRBV29-1; d_gene: TRBD1
CDR3aa: CATSPTLGDF; CDR3nt: TGTGCCACCTCTCCCACCTTGGGGGATTTC; abundance: .; j_gene: TRBJ2-7; v_gene: TRBV6-5; d_gene: .
CDR3aa: CASSKGGGSRNNEQFF; CDR3nt: TGTGCCAGCAGCAAAGGGGGCGGTAGCCGGAACAATGAGCAGTTCTTC; abundance: many; j_gene: TRBJ2-1; v_gene: TRBV21-1; d_gene: .